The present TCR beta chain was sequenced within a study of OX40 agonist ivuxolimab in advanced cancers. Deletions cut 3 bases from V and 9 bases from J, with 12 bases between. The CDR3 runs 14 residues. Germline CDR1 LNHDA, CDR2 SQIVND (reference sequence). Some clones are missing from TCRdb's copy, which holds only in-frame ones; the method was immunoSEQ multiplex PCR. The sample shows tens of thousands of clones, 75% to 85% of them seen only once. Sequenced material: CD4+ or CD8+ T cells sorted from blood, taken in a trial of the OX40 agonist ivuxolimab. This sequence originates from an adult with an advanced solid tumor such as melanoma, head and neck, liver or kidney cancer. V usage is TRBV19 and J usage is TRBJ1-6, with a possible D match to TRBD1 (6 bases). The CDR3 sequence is CASSIDGGISPLHF. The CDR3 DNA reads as TGTGCCAGTAGTATCGACGGGGGCATTTCACCCCTCCACTTT.